This TCR beta chain was obtained from a study of blood T cells in healthy people across ages. Total RNA was extracted at no less than 5.5 micrograms per sample. This CDR3 contains 15 residues. V trimming: 4 bases; J trimming: 2 bases; junction bases outside the gene matches: 4. Germline V gives CDR1 MNHNS, CDR2 SASEGT. It was with a sample-barcoded 5' primer and a J-beta primer mix that a second PCR of about 7 to 12 cycles was run. TCRdb reanalysed the 5' RACE reads using MiXCR and keeps one entry per CDR3 protein. The data hold hundreds of thousands of distinct CDR3 sequences, with 20% to 30% observed a single time. These data are also associated with another study on T cells of mothers and their children.

The J gene is TRBJ2-5, the V gene TRBV6-1; 10 nucleotides match TRBD2. The sequence was collected from a boy aged 5-17 years in good health. Sequenced input: blood. The CDR3 protein is CASSAQTSGQETQYF. Here the CDR3 DNA reads TGTGCCAGCAGTGCCCAGACTAGCGGGCAAGAGACCCAGTACTTC.